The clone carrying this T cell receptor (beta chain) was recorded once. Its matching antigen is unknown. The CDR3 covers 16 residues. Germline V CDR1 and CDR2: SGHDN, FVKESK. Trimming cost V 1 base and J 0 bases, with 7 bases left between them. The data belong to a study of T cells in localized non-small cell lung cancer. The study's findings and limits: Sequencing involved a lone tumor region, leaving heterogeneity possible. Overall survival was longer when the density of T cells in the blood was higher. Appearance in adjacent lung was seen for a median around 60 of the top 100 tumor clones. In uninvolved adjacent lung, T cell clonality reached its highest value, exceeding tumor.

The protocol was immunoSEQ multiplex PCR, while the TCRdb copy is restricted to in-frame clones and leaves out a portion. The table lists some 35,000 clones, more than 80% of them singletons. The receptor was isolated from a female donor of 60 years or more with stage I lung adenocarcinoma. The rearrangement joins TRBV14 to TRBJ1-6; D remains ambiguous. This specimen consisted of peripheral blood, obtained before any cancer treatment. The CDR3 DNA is TGTGCCAGCAGCCAAGGTCTGAGCTCCTATAATTCACCCCTCCACTTT. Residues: CASSQGLSSYNSPLHF.